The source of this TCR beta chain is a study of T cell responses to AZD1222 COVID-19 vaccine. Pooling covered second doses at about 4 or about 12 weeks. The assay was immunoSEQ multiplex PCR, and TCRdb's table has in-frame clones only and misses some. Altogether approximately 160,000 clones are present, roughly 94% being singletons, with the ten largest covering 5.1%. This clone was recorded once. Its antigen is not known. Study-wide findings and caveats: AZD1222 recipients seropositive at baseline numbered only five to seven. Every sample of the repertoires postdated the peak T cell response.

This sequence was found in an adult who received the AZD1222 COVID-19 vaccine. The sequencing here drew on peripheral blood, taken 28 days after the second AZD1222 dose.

The CDR3 loop reads CASSRGTDTQYF. The CDR3 nucleotides are TGTGCCAGCAGTCGCGGGACAGATACGCAGTATTTT. V gene TRBV12-3 or TRBV12-4 combines with J gene TRBJ2-3; TRBD2 is a possible D gene (5 bases). V was clipped by 5 bases and J by 3 bases, with 6 bases between them. The CDR3 length is 12 residues.